The subject of this entry is one T cell receptor beta chain. Its antigen remains undetermined. In total, more than 500 healthy bone marrow donors made up the cohort. All cohort members were sampled while nominally healthy, although unrecorded immune exposures were likely present. The donor was CMV seropositive and belonged to the group of 250 to 300 seropositive cohort members. A peripheral blood sample was collected from each donor, and TCR beta sequencing was performed on peripheral blood mononuclear cells. Genomic DNA was extracted from the blood cell samples with the Qiagen DNeasy Blood Extraction Kit. The data originate from a study of cytomegalovirus exposure and HLA in healthy donors (dated by TCRdb to the late 2010s). Regarding the complete study: An earlier analysis of approximately 640 of the donors reported about 250 Gb of sequence data and 117 million unique TCR beta sequences from about 180 million T cells. Using immunosequencing, the study profiled T cell repertoires from fewer than 850 subjects and related those repertoires to cytomegalovirus serostatus. The study aimed to test whether cataloging public T cell receptors could reveal signatures of past pathogen exposure. About 300 gigabases of sequencing data and tens of millions of unique TCR sequences were included in an early release covering about 620 HLA-typed donors. Among about 390 genotyped donors of the cohort, an average of 235,054 unique TCR beta nucleotide sequences were sequenced per donor, roughly 20% of them non-productive. Roughly five DR-DQ haplotypes were handled as single units for association and clustering because linkage in the cohort was strong. Rather than drawing on any new phenotypic data, the later analysis identified candidate immune exposures from TCR beta sequences and the way those sequences occurred across donors. Besides the first cohort of hundreds of subjects, a separate validation cohort made up of roughly 130 different subjects was used. A later genetic analysis took genome-wide SNP genotypes for about 65% of the 666 donors and used that subset as a discovery cohort. Donor age, sex, ethnicity and CMV serostatus were compiled together with the repertoire data. Both class I and class II loci were covered by HLA typing, at four-digit resolution. The number of donors typed differed by locus, with 629-630 for A, B, C, DRB1 and DQB1, more than 500 for DQA1, 600 to 610 for DPA1, and approximately 470 for DPB1. Every discovery cohort repertoire had been produced on one sequencing platform. Among the roughly 380 genotyped donors, around 81% belonged to the genetic ancestry cluster associated with self-reported Caucasian donors. A later analysis re-examined previously published TCR beta repertoires from 500 to 700 donors and added high-resolution HLA genotyping to investigate patterns of TCR occurrence. An earlier analysis of 587 of the donors used high-throughput TCR beta sequencing to judge whether each TCR beta V gene segment behaved as functional or pseudogenic. To predict cytomegalovirus infection status, the study brought together high-throughput TCR immunosequencing, statistical association of individual TCRs with disease status, and machine learning.

The library was produced with the immunoSEQ multiplex PCR assay. For the multiplex PCR, a mixture combining 60 forward primers for TCR Vbeta segments and 13 reverse primers for TCR Jbeta segments was used. The CDR3 region of rearranged TCR beta genes was amplified from genomic DNA with a multiplex PCR assay. The Illumina HiSeq System was used to sequence the amplified TCR beta libraries as 87-base-pair reads. In the authors' own workflow: In a later analysis, about 80 million unique TCR beta chains were counted across the 650 to 750 repertoires, and about 9.9 million of these chains were shared by at least two donors. Raw reads were error-corrected and collapsed into unique sequences by a nearest-neighbor algorithm in which closely related sequences were merged to remove PCR and sequencing errors. CDR3 sequences were aligned to IMGT reference sequences to assign V, D and J gene segments. For a sequence to be retained, at least a six-nucleotide match to both a V gene segment and a J gene segment was required. Rearrangements were classified as productive when the CDR3 lacked stop codons and remained in frame with V and J, and all other rearrangements were classified as non-productive. CDR3 was defined by IMGT convention, running from the second conserved V-encoded cysteine to the conserved J-encoded phenylalanine. The earlier analysis of fewer than 750 of the donors excluded sequences that lacked an unambiguous match to a single V gene segment. An earlier analysis of a few hundred of the donors classified V segments as functional when productive rearrangements were above 56.7% and as segregating when the standard deviation between donors was above 5%. A statistical classification framework was built to diagnose cytomegalovirus status from the catalog of TCR beta chain sequences. In a later analysis, TCR nucleotide sequences were compared against IMGT/GENE-DB human TR gene sequences so that V and J genes could be assigned. In a later analysis, CDR3 sequences and most-parsimonious VDJ recombination scenarios were assigned using the TCRdist pipeline. In a later analysis, each TCR beta chain was defined by its CDR3 amino acid sequence together with its V-gene family, and reads without a unique V-gene family were excluded. To address suspected cross-contamination and a sequencing artifact, a later analysis removed approximately 600 highly shared, low-generation-probability nucleotide sequences. In a later analysis, a clonal expansion index for each public chain was calculated from normalized within-repertoire ranks of inferred template counts. Generation probabilities in a later analysis came from a VDJ recombination model fitted to out-of-frame rearrangements, and those results were checked against IGoR. In a later analysis, TCR-TCR, TCR-HLA and TCR-CMV co-occurrence was scored with hypergeometric tests, and a repertoire-size bias correction was applied to TCR pairs. In a later analysis, false discovery rates were estimated by permuting HLA or CMV assignments 20 times. In a later analysis, co-occurring TCRs were grouped using DBSCAN, and TCRdist sequence similarity was added for clustering within HLA-allele-positive subsets. For co-occurrence clustering, repertoires with fewer than 30,000 or more than 120,000 public chains were excluded, along with five repertoires with anomalous nucleotide sharing. Drawn from immuneACCESS, this table holds only the in-frame rearrangements with V and J called that TCRdb kept. Clones are partly lost; checked studies trace under half to an unresolved V gene and leave the rest unexplained. The V and J calls and clone size are taken from that table; D and trimming were inferred from the DNA. The table held for this sample gives around 110,000 clones. The top ten constitute approximately 6.2% of the sample.

CDR1 and CDR2 are drawn from the germline V gene (reference sequence): LNHNV, YYDKDF. V lost 11 bases and J lost 3 bases, and the count of bases not matched to a germline gene is 15. The CDR3 runs 16 amino acids, cysteine and phenylalanine included. Only the CDR3 portion is preserved as DNA: 48 bases, with reading frame beginning at the first base. Paper-wide results and their limitations: In vitro tests confirmed that a few of the cytomegalovirus-associated TCR beta chains recognize cytomegalovirus antigens. According to a later genetic analysis, donors in an Asian-associated ancestry cluster had fewer N-insertions in productive TCRs than the approximately 710-donor mean. CMV serostatus was the only immune exposure information available for the cohort. Sequencing depth was assumed to be roughly uniform across donors in the presence/absence analyses, though that assumption may not hold. In a later analysis, HLA-associated TCR beta chains were found to be more clonally expanded and to have lower generation probabilities than equally common non-associated chains. Because HLA typing was unavailable for some donors at each locus, only the typed subset was used in association tests. In an earlier analysis of roughly 500 of the donors, most TCR beta V segments appeared in productive rearrangements about 90% or about 30% of the time, broadly matching IMGT annotations. A total of fewer than 200 TCR beta chains were listed by the study as associated with cytomegalovirus. The earlier analysis of nearly 600 of the donors excluded around 17 rarely observed V segments, including chromosome 9 orphons, because counts were too low. The authors suggested that the approach could potentially be extended to other disease states and immunological phenotypes. According to a later analysis, most CMV-associated TCR beta chains appeared to be HLA-restricted, and the HLA associations seemed to be driven largely by CMV exposure. A later analysis reported that several top co-occurrence clusters appeared linked to parvovirus B19, influenza, CMV and Epstein-Barr virus. A later analysis associated 15,000 or so TCR beta sequences with specific HLA alleles at a false discovery rate of 0.05. Correlated functional status among segregating V segments might reflect linkage disequilibrium, but an unknown experimental factor could not be ruled out. According to a later analysis, TCR association rates differed among HLA loci, with DRB1 alleles showing the most associated TCRs and HLA-C alleles showing the fewest. Most TCR sequences were observed very rarely across donors, whereas some public TCRs were present in many individuals. Some IMGT-functional V segments, including TRBV6-2 and TRBV6-3, could not be told apart with the 87-base-pair reads, so those segments were excluded. Cytomegalovirus status was reported to be diagnosed by the classifier with high specificity and sensitivity in both the original and validation cohorts. Strong co-occurrence of HLA alleles, especially DR and DQ, made assigning TCR associations to individual alleles difficult. A further reported finding was that TCR beta sequences accurately predicted the HLA-A and HLA-B alleles for most subjects in the first cohort. This cohort had only TCR beta chains sequenced, and the lack of alpha or paired-chain data limited which features could be detected. The sequencing pipeline was judged likely to have produced a cluster of highly shared sequence variants as a technical artifact. V-gene and J-gene trimming of TCR beta chains was associated with a missense DCLRE1C variant in a later genetic analysis, and the association was replicated in an independent cohort.

The sample was PBMCs. The sequence was collected from a middle-aged man in good health and CMV-seropositive. Here the chain combines TRBV15 and TRBJ1-3; TRBD1 aligns with 8 central bases. The bases are TGTGCCGTACACAAGTCAGGGGGCGCCGATGGAAACACCATATATTTT. This encodes CAVHKSGGADGNTIYF.